The rows below give T cell receptor beta chains drawn from one sample of a study of T cell repertoires in cytomegalovirus infection. Their antigen targets remain unknown. Via MiXCR, TCRdb re-called the reads, giving one row per CDR3 protein. The sample carries about a million distinct CDR3 sequences, about a third recorded once. Sample: cultured CD8+ T cells from PBMCs, taken from culture after CMV antigen stimulation. The source is a human donor in good health (CMV status not recorded). Some clones in this sample may be carry-over from other donors' samples. The CDR3 runs from the conserved cysteine through the conserved F or W. A D gene is named only where the DNA matches it firmly. Where a row states a size, it is once, few, many or the class of an expanded clone; other rows omit it.

abundance	v_gene	j_gene	d_gene	CDR3aa	CDR3nt
few	TRBV25-1	TRBJ1-2	NA	CASSGFGYGYTF	TGTGCCAGCTCAGGGTTCGGCTATGGCTACACCTTC
few	TRBV6-5	TRBJ2-2	TRBD2	CASSYIKRGEETGELFF	TGTGCCAGCAGTTACATCAAGCGGGGGGAGGAGACCGGGGAGCTGTTTTTT
NA	TRBV4-1	TRBJ2-5	TRBD2	CASSRFLAGDQETQYF	TGCGCCAGCAGCCGATTTTTAGCGGGGGATCAAGAGACCCAGTACTTC
NA	TRBV24-1	TRBJ2-3	NA	CATSDPGQMGMDTQYF	TGTGCCACCAGTGACCCCGGACAGATGGGGATGGATACGCAGTATTTT
many	TRBV7-2	TRBJ2-5	NA	CASSLIYRAQETQYF	TGTGCCAGCAGCTTAATTTACAGGGCCCAGGAGACCCAGTACTTC
few	TRBV7-8	TRBJ1-5	NA	CASSRTGGGGGNQPQHF	TGTGCCAGCAGCCGTACTGGAGGGGGAGGGGGCAATCAGCCCCAGCATTTT
NA	TRBV27	TRBJ1-6	NA	CANSSFRDSPLHF	TGTGCCAACAGTTCATTCAGAGATTCACCCCTCCACTTT
many	TRBV12-5	TRBJ2-1	TRBD2	CASGFGRELYNEQFF	TGTGCTAGTGGTTTTGGGCGGGAGCTTTACAATGAGCAGTTCTTC
few	TRBV6-1	TRBJ2-2	NA	CASSPDGRKNTGELFF	TGTGCCAGCAGCCCCGATGGGCGGAAGAACACCGGGGAGCTGTTTTTT
NA	TRBV5-5	TRBJ1-2	NA	CASSLDSAVINYGYTF	TGTGCCAGCAGCTTGGACTCGGCAGTGATAAACTATGGCTACACCTTC
many	TRBV7-8	TRBJ2-3	TRBD2	CASSLGTSHTDTQYF	TGTGCCAGCAGCCTCGGGACTAGCCACACAGATACGCAGTATTTT
NA	TRBV10-1	TRBJ1-1	NA	CASSETGRGTEAFF	TGCGCCAGCAGTGAGACGGGCCGAGGTACTGAAGCTTTCTTT
NA	TRBV7-9	TRBJ1-1	NA	CASSGRLGGEAFF	TGTGCCAGCAGCGGACGGTTGGGAGGTGAAGCTTTCTTT
few	TRBV12-5	TRBJ1-4	NA	CASGTYRETNEKLFF	TGTGCTAGTGGTACTTACAGAGAAACTAATGAAAAACTGTTTTTT
few	TRBV7-9	TRBJ2-1	TRBD1	CASSLGGGAESYNEQFF	TGTGCCAGCAGCTTAGGAGGGGGCGCCGAGTCCTACAATGAGCAGTTCTTC
few	TRBV27	TRBJ2-4	NA	CASSLNGDLSWDKNIQYF	TGTGCCAGCAGTTTAAACGGGGACCTCTCTTGGGACAAAAACATTCAGTACTTC
many	TRBV6-2/TRBV6-3	TRBJ1-1	TRBD1	CASTWTGGADTEAFF	TGTGCCAGCACGTGGACAGGGGGCGCGGACACTGAAGCTTTCTTT
few	TRBV12-3/TRBV12-4	TRBJ2-3	TRBD2	CASILFRGGTDTQYF	TGTGCCAGCATCCTGTTCCGGGGGGGTACAGATACGCAGTATTTT
NA	TRBV7-9	TRBJ2-4	NA	CASSPLTGKGDKNIQYF	TGTGCCAGCAGCCCTCTAACAGGGAAAGGGGACAAAAACATTCAGTACTTC
NA	TRBV6-5	TRBJ2-2	TRBD2	CASSYLASGGTRELFF	TGTGCCAGCAGTTACTTGGCTAGCGGGGGGACCAGGGAGCTGTTTTTT
NA	TRBV19	TRBJ1-2	TRBD1	CASSIGTVYTF	TGTGCCAGTAGTATCGGGACAGTCTACACCTTC
many	TRBV7-8	TRBJ2-3	TRBD2	CASSSGLAATQIEQYF	TGTGCCAGCAGCTCTGGACTAGCGGCTACACAGATCGAGCAGTATTTT
NA	TRBV20-1	TRBJ1-2	NA	CSARDPARHYGYTF	TGCAGTGCTAGAGATCCAGCTCGACACTATGGCTACACCTTC
NA	TRBV5-5	TRBJ1-6	NA	CASSFGGTYNSPLHF	TGTGCCAGCAGCTTCGGGGGCACCTATAATTCACCCCTCCACTTT
NA	TRBV12-3/TRBV12-4	TRBJ1-6	NA	CASSIDRPTLHF	TGTGCCAGCAGCATCGACAGACCAACCCTCCACTTT
few	TRBV29-1	TRBJ2-7	NA	CSVAPRDVSSYEQYF	TGCAGCGTTGCCCCACGGGACGTTAGCTCCTACGAGCAGTACTTC
few	TRBV10-3	TRBJ1-1	NA	CAISERGGGGTEAFF	TGTGCCATCAGTGAGCGGGGGGGCGGTGGGACTGAAGCTTTCTTT
once	TRBV19	TRBJ2-1	NA	CASRVAASVNEQFF	TGTGCCAGTAGGGTAGCGGCCTCTGTCAATGAGCAGTTCTTC
few	TRBV7-6	TRBJ1-1	TRBD1	CASSPSTGGFTEAFF	TGTGCCAGCAGTCCCAGCACAGGGGGATTCACTGAAGCTTTCTTT
NA	TRBV12-3/TRBV12-4	TRBJ2-1	NA	CASITEGHEQFF	TGTGCCAGCATCACTGAGGGGCATGAGCAGTTCTTC
NA	TRBV7-6	TRBJ2-3	NA	CASSPHDRSADTQYF	TGTGCCAGCAGCCCCCATGACAGGTCTGCAGATACGCAGTATTTT
NA	TRBV6-1	TRBJ1-1	NA	CASSRASVAFF	TGTGCCAGCAGTCGGGCGTCTGTAGCTTTCTTT
NA	TRBV11-3	TRBJ1-1	NA	CASSSREDPEAFF	TGTGCCAGCAGCTCGCGGGAGGATCCTGAAGCTTTCTTT
NA	TRBV29-1	TRBJ2-3	NA	CSVEPGIRTDTQYF	TGCAGCGTTGAACCGGGAATACGCACAGATACGCAGTATTTT
NA	TRBV4-1	TRBJ2-6	NA	CASSQDRRGNVLTF	TGCGCCAGCAGCCAAGATCGGAGGGGGAACGTCCTGACTTTC
NA	TRBV7-3	TRBJ1-1	NA	CASSLQEEAFF	TGTGCCAGCAGCTTACAGGAAGAAGCTTTCTTT
many	TRBV7-2	TRBJ1-5	NA	CASSPGTPMQPQHF	TGTGCCAGCAGCCCCGGGACACCAATGCAGCCCCAGCATTTT
NA	TRBV6-1	TRBJ1-3	NA	CASRRQGPGNTIYF	TGTGCCAGCAGAAGGCAGGGCCCTGGAAACACTATATATTTT
NA	TRBV4-1	TRBJ2-1	NA	CASSQDVGKGNEQFF	TGCGCCAGCAGCCAAGATGTCGGAAAGGGGAATGAGCAGTTCTTC
NA	TRBV5-3	TRBJ2-1	NA	CASSPVDGHPYNEQFF	TGTGCCAGCAGCCCCGTCGACGGCCACCCTTACAATGAGCAGTTCTTC
NA	TRBV5-5	TRBJ1-5	TRBD1	CASSLWTGDNQPQHF	TGTGCCAGCAGCTTATGGACAGGGGACAATCAGCCCCAGCATTTT
few	TRBV20-1	TRBJ1-2	NA	CSASRDPSDGYTF	TGCAGTGCTAGTAGGGATCCGTCGGATGGCTACACCTTC
few	TRBV12-3/TRBV12-4	TRBJ1-1	NA	CASSYRVAEAFF	TGTGCCAGCAGTTACAGGGTCGCTGAAGCTTTCTTT
few	TRBV6-5	TRBJ2-5	NA	CASSSKQGRETQYF	TGTGCCAGCAGTTCCAAGCAGGGCAGGGAGACCCAGTACTTC
many	TRBV10-3	TRBJ1-6	NA	CASRDVGTNSPLHF	TGTGCCTCGAGGGACGTCGGAACCAATTCACCCCTCCACTTT
few	TRBV27	TRBJ1-1	NA	CASSWGGRQRAFF	TGTGCCAGCAGTTGGGGTGGCCGTCAGAGAGCTTTCTTT
many	TRBV4-1	TRBJ2-2	NA	CASSQARGASTGELFF	TGCGCCAGCAGCCAAGCTCGCGGGGCGTCCACCGGGGAGCTGTTTTTT
many	TRBV7-2	TRBJ2-1	TRBD1	CASSNRDRGNNEQFF	TGTGCCAGCAGCAACCGGGACAGGGGTAACAATGAGCAGTTCTTC
few	TRBV4-3	TRBJ2-1	NA	CASSPGLQSSYNEQFF	TGCGCCAGCAGCCCGGGACTGCAGAGCTCCTACAATGAGCAGTTCTTC
NA	TRBV12-3/TRBV12-4	TRBJ1-4	TRBD1	CASSTGAFNEKLFF	TGTGCCAGCAGTACAGGGGCTTTTAATGAAAAACTGTTTTTT
NA	TRBV27	TRBJ1-1	NA	CASSLTGPGGDTEAFF	TGTGCCAGCAGTCTGACAGGACCCGGAGGTGACACTGAAGCTTTCTTT